This T cell receptor (beta chain) was obtained from a study of T cells in Graves' hyperthyroidism and ophthalmopathy. Amplification of TCR beta CDR3 regions was performed using RNA transcripts as template. The HTBI set primed first-round TCR CDR3 RT-PCR. TCRdb itself ran the multiplex PCR reads through MiXCR, one entry per CDR3 protein. This table has 550,000 to 600,000 distinct CDR3 sequences, over 15% appearing once. This CDR3 contains 13 residues. Trimming left V 3 bases short and J 4 bases short, with 10 bases between. The clonotype was recovered from a woman younger than 30 with Graves' hyperthyroidism. Source material: blood. This rearrangement joins TRBV12-3 or TRBV12-4 to TRBJ2-7; D ambiguous. The CDR3 spells CASSFKRPYEQYF. CDR3 bases: TGTGCCAGCAGTTTCAAGAGACCGTACGAGCAGTACTTC.